Listed below are T cell receptor beta chains from one sample, sequenced in a study of monozygotic twins with inflammatory bowel disease. TCRdb derives one entry per CDR3 protein from the 5' RACE reads, leaving out DNA. The table lists more than 300,000 distinct CDR3 sequences. The specimen sequenced was blood. These receptors came from a human donor with ulcerative colitis or Crohn's disease, or a healthy co-twin of an affected twin (not recorded which). The CDR3 runs from the conserved cysteine through the conserved F or W.

TRBJ2-7 | 15 | TRBV18 | CASSPPERATYEQYF
TRBJ2-7 | 16 | TRBV4-2 | CASSLRRAEVSYEQYF
TRBJ2-3 | 19 | TRBV11-1 | CASSYRPGQGRLIKDTQYF
TRBJ1-2 | 15 | TRBV5-1 | CASSLPGREDYGYTF
TRBJ2-7 | 16 | TRBV4-1 | CASSPRTGQGRYEQYF
TRBJ2-1 | 16 | TRBV4-3 | CASSQESGAGDNEQFF
TRBJ1-1 | 11 | TRBV20-1 | CSAEGTGLAFF
TRBJ2-7 | 16 | TRBV7-9 | CASSLSALAGGDEQYF
TRBJ1-1 | 13 | TRBV20-1 | CSALKLTNTEAFF
TRBJ2-7 | 16 | TRBV12-3/TRBV12-4 | CASSPGLAGGHYEQYF
TRBJ2-1 | 18 | TRBV5-1 | CASSYLRDSESSYNEQFF
TRBJ2-3 | 16 | TRBV20-1 | CSARTSGGALRDTQYF
TRBJ2-3 | 12 | TRBV30 | CAWSKPGDTQYF
TRBJ1-6 | 13 | TRBV12-3/TRBV12-4 | CASSTDRNSPLHF
TRBJ2-5 | 11 | TRBV7-2 | CASSLQTVKYF
TRBJ2-7 | 16 | TRBV20-1 | CSARQRTGRDIYEQYF
TRBJ1-5 | 14 | TRBV20-1 | CSAREITTGEPQHF
TRBJ2-5 | 13 | TRBV20-1 | CSATIGGEETQYF
TRBJ2-7 | 14 | TRBV19 | CASGLTGVPYEQYF
TRBJ2-1 | 13 | TRBV20-1 | CSGGQDTYNEQFF
TRBJ1-6 | 12 | TRBV7-3 | CASSLGDSPLHF
TRBJ2-1 | 14 | TRBV6-2/TRBV6-3 | CASSYFSGYNEQFF
TRBJ2-5 | 12 | TRBV30 | CAWSKLQETQYF
TRBJ1-2 | 14 | TRBV18 | CASSPQGISYGYTF
TRBJ2-5 | 14 | TRBV24-1 | CATSDVTERETQYF
TRBJ2-3 | 15 | TRBV12-3/TRBV12-4 | CASSLLVTSTDTQYF
TRBJ2-7 | 12 | TRBV6-1 | CASKGGLYEQYF
TRBJ2-7 | 15 | TRBV3-1 | CASSRDRARSYEQYF
TRBJ2-3 | 15 | TRBV7-2 | CASSTLRAQRAGQYF
TRBJ2-7 | 15 | TRBV9 | CASSVGSGVTYEQYF
TRBJ1-3 | 18 | TRBV20-1 | CSAQTGTPFVSSGNTIYF
TRBJ2-2 | 17 | TRBV6-1 | CASSSGTGTLNTGELFF
TRBJ2-7 | 16 | TRBV15 | CATSRDLRTGTYEQYF
TRBJ2-7 | 14 | TRBV27 | CASRKAGTRYEQYF
TRBJ2-3 | 17 | TRBV4-1 | CASSQDIGAGTFHTQYF
TRBJ1-5 | 14 | TRBV12-3/TRBV12-4 | CASRPDSSNQPQHF
TRBJ2-1 | 15 | TRBV7-9 | CASSSFSGGDNEQFF
TRBJ2-7 | 15 | TRBV20-1 | CSARGLRRGPYEQYF
TRBJ1-1 | 14 | TRBV12-3/TRBV12-4 | CASTSILRVTEAFF
TRBJ2-7 | 14 | TRBV20-1 | CSARLDRNSYEQYF
TRBJ2-2 | 15 | TRBV6-1 | CASRTQGTRTGELFF
TRBJ2-7 | 16 | TRBV30 | CAWRTLGPGQRYEQYF
TRBJ1-6 | 12 | TRBV27 | CASSLVASPLHF
TRBJ1-1 | 16 | TRBV3-1 | CASSPDKTGVDTEAFF
TRBJ2-3 | 14 | TRBV18 | CASSPEGSTDTQYF
TRBJ1-6 | 15 | TRBV6-5 | CASSYSRSRASPLHF
TRBJ2-3 | 17 | TRBV5-1 | CASSPRTSGGVSDTQYF
TRBJ2-7 | 15 | TRBV27 | CASSQSGKVRNEQYF